The 19 T cell receptor beta chains reported below all come from one sample, sequenced in a study of control samples from healthy donors and cancer patients. The data were produced by immunoSEQ multiplex PCR, yet TCRdb's version contains in-frame clones alone and is incomplete. The repertoire consists of about 69,000 clones, with roughly 84% occurring once and the leading ten covering about 3.1%. The sample was PBMCs. The receptors shown here come from a woman in her 50s with lung cancer.

The chain is built from TRBV19 and TRBJ2-6; D possibly corresponds to TRBD1 (6 bases). The V gene lost 3 bases and the J gene lost 4 bases, with 19 bases spanning the gap. CDR3 size: 18 residues. Germline V lookup: CDR1 LNHDA, CDR2 SQIVND (reference sequence). Here the CDR3 reads CASSILGQGVPGANVLTF. CDR3 nucleotide sequence: TGTGCCAGTAGTATTCTGGGACAAGGGGTGCCCGGGGCCAACGTCCTGACTTTC.

The chain has TRBV6-2 or TRBV6-3 and TRBJ1-6; D is unclear. V was trimmed by 2 bases and J by 6 bases, leaving 8 bases between them. From germline, CDR1 is MNHEY and CDR2 SVGEGT. This CDR3 region has 14 residues. CDR3 DNA sequence: TGTGCCAGCAGTTACAGAACAGCTAATTCACCCCTCCACTTT. Its protein is CASSYRTANSPLHF.

The rearrangement uses TRBV7-2 and TRBJ2-7; 10 nucleotides agree with TRBD1. The J segment lost 2 bases and the V segment lost 1 base, leaving 11 bases of the junction unmatched. The CDR3 runs 18 residues. In germline, CDR1 is SGHTA, CDR2 FQGNSA. In DNA, the CDR3 is TGTGCCAGCAGCTTAGTAACCCGACAGGGGGCGCAAACCTACGAGCAGTACTTC. Protein sequence: CASSLVTRQGAQTYEQYF.

The chain combines TRBV2 with TRBJ1-3; D might be TRBD1 (5 bases). The CDR3 is 14 amino acids. Trimming shortened V by 9 bases and J by 0 bases, and 12 bases separated the two germline ends. The germline V gene encodes CDR1 SNHLY and CDR2 FYNNEI. The CDR3 protein is CASEDTFSGNTIYF. For the CDR3, the DNA is TGTGCCAGTGAGGACACTTTCTCTGGAAACACCATATATTTT.

The table lists this clone with a few counts. The chain joins TRBV14 to TRBJ2-1; TRBD1 matches 10 bases. The CDR3 has 16 amino acids. V was pared by 1 base and J by 5 bases, with 5 bases of the junction left unmatched. Germline V lookup: CDR1 SGHDN, CDR2 FVKESK. The CDR3 nucleotides read TGTGCCAGCAGCCAAGGACCGGGACAGGGGAACAATGAGCAGTTCTTC. It codes for CASSQGPGQGNNEQFF.

This clone was seen only once. This rearrangement joins TRBV19 to TRBJ1-5; D uncertain. Germline lookup yields CDR1 LNHDA and CDR2 SQIVND (reference sequence). This CDR3 has 16 amino acids. V shed 5 bases and J shed 0 bases, with 14 bases lying between them. CDR3 nucleotide sequence: TGTGCCAGTAGTGCGGGTTTGGGGTATAGCAATCAGCCCCAGCATTTT. It codes for CASSAGLGYSNQPQHF.

The V gene is TRBV6-5, the J gene TRBJ1-2; D ambiguous. The CDR3 has 12 amino acids. The V gene lost 6 bases and the J gene lost 8 bases, with 13 bases spanning the gap. Germline V gives CDR1 MNHEY, CDR2 SVGAGI. In nucleotides, the CDR3 is TGTGCCAGCAGCTCCCCGATGGGAGGCTACACCTTC. This translates into CASSSPMGGYTF.

The count of this clone is one. This sequence joins TRBV18 and TRBJ1-1, with a weak D call TRBD1 (6 bases). Germline CDR1 KGHSH, CDR2 LQKENI. Trimming stripped 3 bases from V and 3 bases from J, with 11 bases between. This CDR3 has 14 amino acids. CDR3 DNA sequence: TGTGCCAGCTCACCGCGAGGGGGGGACACTGAAGCTTTCTTT. Translating gives CASSPRGGDTEAFF. Filled out from reference TRBV18 and TRBJ1-1, the complete variable domain reads NAGVMQNPRHLVRRRGQEARLRCSPMKGHSHVYWYRQLPEEGLKFMVYLQKENIIDESGMPKERFSAEFPKEGPSILRIQQVVRGDSAAYFCASSPRGGDTEAFFGQGTRLTVV.

The genes are TRBV2 and TRBJ2-1; the D gene is possibly TRBD2 (6 bases). The germline V gene encodes CDR1 SNHLY and CDR2 FYNNEI. The CDR3 has 18 amino acids. The V gene lost 6 bases and the J gene lost 7 bases, with 28 bases spanning the gap. In DNA, the CDR3 is TGTGCCAGCAGGCAACGTTGGTTTCGGAGGGACTCGGGTAATGAGCAGTTCTTC. Translation: CASRQRWFRRDSGNEQFF.

V gene TRBV5-4 combines with J gene TRBJ2-5, with 7 nucleotides matching TRBD2. The CDR3 length is 14 residues. Losses at the gene ends were 5 bases for V and 4 bases for J; bases not matched to a gene: 8. Per the germline V gene, CDR1 is SGHNT and CDR2 is YYREEE (reference sequence). The CDR3 DNA reads TGTGCCAGCAGTTCTGAGCGGGGAGGAGAGACCCAGTACTTC. Its protein product is CASSSERGGETQYF.

The chain employs TRBV19 and TRBJ1-4, with D unresolved. Germline CDR1 and CDR2: LNHDA and SQIVND (reference sequence). The V and J ends lost 9 bases and 7 bases respectively, with 12 bases between them. This CDR3 has 12 amino acids. The chain's CDR3 is CASYGRGEKLFF. The CDR3, as DNA: TGTGCCAGCTATGGCCGGGGTGAAAAACTGTTTTTT. The entire variable domain, with the rest obtained from reference TRBV19 and TRBJ1-4, is as follows: DGGITQSPKYLFRKEGQNVTLSCEQNLNHDAMYWYRQDPGQGLRLIYYSQIVNDFQKGDIAEGYSVSREKKESFPLTVTSAQKNPTAFYLCASYGRGEKLFFGSGTQLSVL.

This clone occurred a few times. The rearrangement uses TRBV7-6 and TRBJ1-5; D remains ambiguous. The V gene's germline CDR1 is SGHVS and CDR2 FNYEAQ. The CDR3 length is 13 residues. The V end was cut by 2 bases, the J end by 6 bases, with 8 bases between. The CDR3 region has the DNA TGTGCCAGCAGCTTAATGTTCGGTCAGCCCCAGCATTTT. Translating gives CASSLMFGQPQHF.

Only one count was recorded for this clone. The chain combines TRBV19 with TRBJ1-2, with D unresolved. The CDR3 covers 16 residues. Trimming pared 7 bases from V and 2 bases from J, leaving 20 bases between. Germline V gene lookup returns CDR1 LNHDA and CDR2 SQIVND (reference sequence). The CDR3 DNA follows: TGTGCCAGTACACGAGTCACCGGAACTTCAAACTATGGCTACACCTTC. Its protein product is CASTRVTGTSNYGYTF.

V gene TRBV7-2 combines with J gene TRBJ2-1; D is uncertain. Trimming shortened V by 2 bases and J by 8 bases, and 10 bases separated the two germline ends. The length of the CDR3 is 13 residues. CDR1 and CDR2 from the germline V gene are SGHTA and FQGNSA. CDR3 nucleotide sequence: TGTGCCAGCAGCTTAAACCCCGAGGATGAGCAGTTCTTC. As protein: CASSLNPEDEQFF. The full variable domain, rest sourced from reference TRBV7-2 and TRBJ2-1, is GAGVSQSPSNKVTEKGKDVELRCDPISGHTALYWYRQSLGQGLEFLIYFQGNSAPDKSGLPSDRFSAERTGGSVSTLTIQRTQQEDSAVYLCASSLNPEDEQFFGPGTRLTVL.

This clone was detected only a few times. The rearrangement uses TRBV27 and TRBJ2-1, with 10 bases lining up with TRBD2. Germline CDR1 is MNHEY and CDR2 is SMNVEV (reference sequence). Germline trimming cut 9 bases from V and 2 bases from J; bases unmatched to any gene: 4. CDR3 size: 14 residues. The CDR3 protein is CASATSGPYNEQFF. The CDR3 nucleotides read TGTGCCAGTGCGACTAGCGGGCCCTACAATGAGCAGTTCTTC.

V gene TRBV21-1 combines with J gene TRBJ1-5. TRBV21-1 is deemed a pseudogene. This CDR3 contains 18 residues. CDR3 protein: CASSKIRTAGFDNQPQHF. CDR3 sequence (DNA): TGTGCCAGCAGCAAAATCCGGACGGCGGGATTTGACAATCAGCCCCAGCATTTT.

The chain uses TRBV4-3 and TRBJ2-3, with 7 positions matching TRBD1. The CDR3 length is 14 residues. CDR1 LGHNA and CDR2 YSLEER come from the germline V gene. Trimming took 4 bases from V and 4 from J; bases not matched to a gene: 5. This CDR3 is CASSRRQGPDTQYF. The CDR3 DNA reads as TGCGCCAGCAGCCGACGACAGGGACCAGATACGCAGTATTTT.

V is TRBV19 and J is TRBJ1-5; D uncertain. Germline V lookup: CDR1 LNHDA, CDR2 SQIVND (reference sequence). V dropped 2 bases and J dropped 1 base, with 9 bases sitting between them. The CDR3 covers 15 residues. The DNA of the CDR3 is TGTGCCAGTAGTATAATAAGAGAAAGCAATCAGCCCCAGCATTTT. Its translation is CASSIIRESNQPQHF. Full variable domain (missing parts from reference TRBV19 and TRBJ1-5): DGGITQSPKYLFRKEGQNVTLSCEQNLNHDAMYWYRQDPGQGLRLIYYSQIVNDFQKGDIAEGYSVSREKKESFPLTVTSAQKNPTAFYLCASSIIRESNQPQHFGDGTRLSIL.

The chain joins TRBV15 to TRBJ1-4; D is unclear. The length of the CDR3 is 12 residues. CDR1 and CDR2 (germline): LNHNV, YYDKDF (reference sequence). Trimming left V 4 bases short and J 3 bases short, with 3 bases between. In nucleotides, the CDR3 is TGTGCCACCAGCACCTCTAATGAAAAACTGTTTTTT. The encoded protein is CATSTSNEKLFF.